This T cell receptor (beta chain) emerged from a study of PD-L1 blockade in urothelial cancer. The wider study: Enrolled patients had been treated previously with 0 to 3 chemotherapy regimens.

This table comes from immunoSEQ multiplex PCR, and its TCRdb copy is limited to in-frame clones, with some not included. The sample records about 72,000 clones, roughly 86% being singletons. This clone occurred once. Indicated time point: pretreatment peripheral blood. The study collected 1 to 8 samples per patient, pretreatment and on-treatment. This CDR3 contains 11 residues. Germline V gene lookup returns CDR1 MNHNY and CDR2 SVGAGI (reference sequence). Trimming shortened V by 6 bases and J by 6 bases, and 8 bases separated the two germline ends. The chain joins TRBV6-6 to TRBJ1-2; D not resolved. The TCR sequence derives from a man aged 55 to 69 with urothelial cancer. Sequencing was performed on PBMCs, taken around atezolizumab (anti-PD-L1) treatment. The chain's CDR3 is CASRGADGYTF. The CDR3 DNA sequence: TGTGCCAGCAGGGGAGCAGATGGCTACACCTTC.